This T cell receptor (beta chain) was sequenced in a study of T cell changes during pregnancy in multiple sclerosis. This clone was found a few times. The V gene lost 4 bases and the J gene lost 1 base, with 15 bases spanning the gap. Germline V lookup: CDR1 SGDLS, CDR2 YYNGEE. There are 16 residues in the CDR3. Generated by immunoSEQ multiplex PCR, the TCRdb table keeps only in-frame clones and is missing some. The profile shows roughly 45,000 clones, around 89% of them singletons. Sequencing used CD4+ T cells from peripheral blood mononuclear cells, obtained in the second trimester of pregnancy. This chain links TRBV9 with TRBJ2-1; D ambiguous. The clonotype was recovered from a female donor with multiple sclerosis, enrolled in a pregnancy study. The CDR3 nucleotides are TGTGCCAGCAGCCCCCGTGGGCAGAAGTCCTACAATGAGCAGTTCTTC. Its protein product is CASSPRGQKSYNEQFF.